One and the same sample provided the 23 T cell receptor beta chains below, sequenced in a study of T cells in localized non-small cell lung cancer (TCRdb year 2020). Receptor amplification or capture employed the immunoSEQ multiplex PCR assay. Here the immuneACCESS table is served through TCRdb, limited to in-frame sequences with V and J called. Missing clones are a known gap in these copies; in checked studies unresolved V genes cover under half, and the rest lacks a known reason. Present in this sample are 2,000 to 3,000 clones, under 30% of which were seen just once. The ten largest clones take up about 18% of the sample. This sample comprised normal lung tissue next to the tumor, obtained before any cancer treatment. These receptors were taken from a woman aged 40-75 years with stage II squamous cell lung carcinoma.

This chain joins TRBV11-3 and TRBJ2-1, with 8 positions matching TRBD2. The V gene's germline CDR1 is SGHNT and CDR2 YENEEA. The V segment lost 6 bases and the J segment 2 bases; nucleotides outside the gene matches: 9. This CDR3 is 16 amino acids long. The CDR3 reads CASRGRGREAYNEQFF. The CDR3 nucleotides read TGTGCCAGCAGGGGGCGCGGGCGGGAGGCCTACAATGAGCAGTTCTTC.

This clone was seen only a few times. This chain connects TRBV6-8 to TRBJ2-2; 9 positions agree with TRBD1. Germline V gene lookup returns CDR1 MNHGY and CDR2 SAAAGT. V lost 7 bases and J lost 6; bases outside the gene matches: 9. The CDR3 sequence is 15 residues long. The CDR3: CASTGGDRDAGELFF. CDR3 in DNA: TGTGCCAGCACCGGCGGGGACAGGGACGCCGGGGAGCTGTTTTTT.

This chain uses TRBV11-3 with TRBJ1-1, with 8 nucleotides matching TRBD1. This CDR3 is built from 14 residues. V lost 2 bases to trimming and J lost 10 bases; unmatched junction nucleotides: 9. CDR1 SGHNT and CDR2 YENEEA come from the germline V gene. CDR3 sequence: CASSLSQGAPTAFF. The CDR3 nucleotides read TGTGCCAGCAGCTTATCCCAGGGGGCGCCGACAGCTTTCTTT.

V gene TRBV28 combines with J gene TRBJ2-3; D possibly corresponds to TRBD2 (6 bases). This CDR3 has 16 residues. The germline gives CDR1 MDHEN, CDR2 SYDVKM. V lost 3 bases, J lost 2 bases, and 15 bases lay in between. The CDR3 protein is CASSFGSGASTDTQYF. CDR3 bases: TGTGCCAGCAGTTTTGGTAGCGGAGCCTCCACAGATACGCAGTATTTT. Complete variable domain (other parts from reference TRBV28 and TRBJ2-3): DVKVTQSSRYLVKRTGEKVFLECVQDMDHENMFWYRQDPGLGLRLIYFSYDVKMKEKGDIPEGYSVSREKKERFSLILESASTNQTSMYLCASSFGSGASTDTQYFGPGTRLTVL.

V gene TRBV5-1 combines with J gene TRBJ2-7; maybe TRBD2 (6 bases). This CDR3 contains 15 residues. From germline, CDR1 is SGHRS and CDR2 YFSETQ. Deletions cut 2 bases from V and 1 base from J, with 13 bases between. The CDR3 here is CASSFVGGQSYEQYF. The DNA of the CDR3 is TGCGCCAGCAGCTTTGTCGGGGGTCAGTCCTACGAGCAGTACTTC.

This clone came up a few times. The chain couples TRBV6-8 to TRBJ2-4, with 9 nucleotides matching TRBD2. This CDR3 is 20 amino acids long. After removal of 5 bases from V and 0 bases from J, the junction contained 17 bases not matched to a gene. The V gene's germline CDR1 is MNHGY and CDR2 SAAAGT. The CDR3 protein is CASSGNLAGAGGRAKNIQYF. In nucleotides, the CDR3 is TGTGCCAGCAGTGGGAACTTAGCGGGAGCTGGGGGGAGAGCCAAAAACATTCAGTACTTC.

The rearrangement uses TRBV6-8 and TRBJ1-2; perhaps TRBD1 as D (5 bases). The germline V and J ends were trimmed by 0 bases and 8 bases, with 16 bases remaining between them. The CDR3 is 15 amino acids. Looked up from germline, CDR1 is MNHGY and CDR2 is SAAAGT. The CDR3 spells CASSYSRDSGRGYTF. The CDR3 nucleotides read TGTGCCAGCAGTTACTCCCGGGACTCCGGAAGGGGCTACACCTTC.

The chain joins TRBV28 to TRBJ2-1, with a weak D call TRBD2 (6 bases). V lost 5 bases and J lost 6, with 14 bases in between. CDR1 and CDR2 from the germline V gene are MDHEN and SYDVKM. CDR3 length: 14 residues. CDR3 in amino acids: CASSTGLAFNEQFF. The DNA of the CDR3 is TGTGCCAGCAGTACGGGACTTGCCTTCAATGAGCAGTTCTTC.

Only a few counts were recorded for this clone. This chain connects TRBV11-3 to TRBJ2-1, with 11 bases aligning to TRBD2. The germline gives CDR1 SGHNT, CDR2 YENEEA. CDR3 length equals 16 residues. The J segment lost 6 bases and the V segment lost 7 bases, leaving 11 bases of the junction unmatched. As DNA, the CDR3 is TGTGCCAGCACCATCCTCCCCGGGACTAGCGGCAATGAGCAGTTCTTC. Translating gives CASTILPGTSGNEQFF.

The chain's CDR3 is CASSPTRGGSYEQYF. CDR3 DNA: TGTGCCAGTAGTCCGACCCGGGGGGGCTCCTACGAGCAGTACTTC. V usage is TRBV19 and J usage is TRBJ2-7, with 8 bases that match TRBD2. Per germline, CDR1 LNHDA and CDR2 SQIVND (reference sequence). J gave up 0 bases and V 5 bases, and 6 bases lay outside the gene matches. The CDR3 length is 15 residues.

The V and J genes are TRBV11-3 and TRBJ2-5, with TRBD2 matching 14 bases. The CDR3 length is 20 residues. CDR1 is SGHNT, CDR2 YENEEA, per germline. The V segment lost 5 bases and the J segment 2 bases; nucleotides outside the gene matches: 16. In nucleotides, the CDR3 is TGTGCCAGCAGCCAAGTGATGGGCTTTGGACTAGCGGGAGGTCAAGAGACCCAGTACTTC. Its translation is CASSQVMGFGLAGGQETQYF.

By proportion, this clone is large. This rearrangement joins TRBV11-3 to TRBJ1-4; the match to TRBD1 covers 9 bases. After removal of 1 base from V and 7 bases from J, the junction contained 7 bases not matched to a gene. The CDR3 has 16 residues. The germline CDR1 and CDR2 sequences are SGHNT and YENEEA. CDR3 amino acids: CASSLGEDRGGEKLFF. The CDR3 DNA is TGTGCCAGCAGCTTAGGGGAGGACAGGGGAGGTGAAAAACTGTTTTTT.

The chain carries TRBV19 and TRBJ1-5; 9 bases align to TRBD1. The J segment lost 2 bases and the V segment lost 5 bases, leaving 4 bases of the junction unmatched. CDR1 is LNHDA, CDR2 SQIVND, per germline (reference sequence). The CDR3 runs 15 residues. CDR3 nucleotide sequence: TGTGCCAGTAGTTTCCGGGACAGGGGCAATCAGCCCCAGCATTTT. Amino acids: CASSFRDRGNQPQHF.

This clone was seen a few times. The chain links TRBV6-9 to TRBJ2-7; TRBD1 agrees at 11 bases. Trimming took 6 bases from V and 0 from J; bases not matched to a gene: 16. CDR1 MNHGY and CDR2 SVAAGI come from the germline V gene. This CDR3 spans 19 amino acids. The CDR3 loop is CASRKVWDRGVGDSYEQYF. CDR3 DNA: TGTGCCAGCAGGAAAGTCTGGGACAGGGGGGTAGGCGACTCCTACGAGCAGTACTTC.

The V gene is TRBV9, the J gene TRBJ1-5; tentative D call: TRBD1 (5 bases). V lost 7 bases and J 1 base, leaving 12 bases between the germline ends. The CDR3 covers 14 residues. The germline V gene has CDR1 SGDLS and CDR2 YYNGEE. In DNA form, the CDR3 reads TGTGCCAGCGGGGCAAGGACAAGCAATCAGCCCCAGCATTTT. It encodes CASGARTSNQPQHF.

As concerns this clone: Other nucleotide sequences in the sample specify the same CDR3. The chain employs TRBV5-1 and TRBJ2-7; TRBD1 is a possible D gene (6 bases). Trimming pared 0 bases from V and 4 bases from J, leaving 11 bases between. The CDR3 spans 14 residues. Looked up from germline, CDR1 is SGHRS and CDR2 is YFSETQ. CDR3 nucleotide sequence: TGCGCCAGCAGCTTGGGTGGGGGCCCATACGAGCAGTACTTC. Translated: CASSLGGGPYEQYF.

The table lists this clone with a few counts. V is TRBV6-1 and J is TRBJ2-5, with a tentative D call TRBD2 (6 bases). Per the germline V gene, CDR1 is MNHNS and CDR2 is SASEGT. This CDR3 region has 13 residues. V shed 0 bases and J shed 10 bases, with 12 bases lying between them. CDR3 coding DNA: TGTGCCAGCAGTGAAGCGAGTAGGGGAGGCCAGTACTTC. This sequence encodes CASSEASRGGQYF.

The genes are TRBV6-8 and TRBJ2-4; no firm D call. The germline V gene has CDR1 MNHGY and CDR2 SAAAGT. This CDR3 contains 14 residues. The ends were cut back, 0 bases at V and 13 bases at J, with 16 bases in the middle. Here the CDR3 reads CASSYSSSVSDQYF. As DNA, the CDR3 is TGTGCCAGCAGTTACTCGAGCTCAGTAAGCGACCAGTACTTC.

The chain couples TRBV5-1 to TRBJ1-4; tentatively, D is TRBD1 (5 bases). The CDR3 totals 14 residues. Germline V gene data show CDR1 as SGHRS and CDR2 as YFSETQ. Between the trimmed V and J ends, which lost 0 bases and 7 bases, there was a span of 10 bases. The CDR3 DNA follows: TGCGCCAGCAGCTTGGGGCAGGGAGGTGAAAAACTGTTTTTT. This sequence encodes CASSLGQGGEKLFF.

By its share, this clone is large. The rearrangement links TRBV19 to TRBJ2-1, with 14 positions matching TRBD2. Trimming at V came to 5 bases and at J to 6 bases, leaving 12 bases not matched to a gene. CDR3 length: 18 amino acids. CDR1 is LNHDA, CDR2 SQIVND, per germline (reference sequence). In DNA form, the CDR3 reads TGTGCCAGTAGTGACCCCGGGACTAGCGGGAGTTTCGTCAATGAGCAGTTCTTC. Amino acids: CASSDPGTSGSFVNEQFF. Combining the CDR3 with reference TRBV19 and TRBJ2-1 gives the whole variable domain DGGITQSPKYLFRKEGQNVTLSCEQNLNHDAMYWYRQDPGQGLRLIYYSQIVNDFQKGDIAEGYSVSREKKESFPLTVTSAQKNPTAFYLCASSDPGTSGSFVNEQFFGPGTRLTVL.

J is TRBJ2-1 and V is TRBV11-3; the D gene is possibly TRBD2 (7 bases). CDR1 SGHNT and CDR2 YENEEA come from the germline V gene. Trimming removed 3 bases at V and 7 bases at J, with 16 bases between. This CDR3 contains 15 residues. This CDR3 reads CASSFGGGRGNEQFF. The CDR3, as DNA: TGTGCCAGCAGCTTCGGGGGCGGGAGAGGGAATGAGCAGTTCTTC.

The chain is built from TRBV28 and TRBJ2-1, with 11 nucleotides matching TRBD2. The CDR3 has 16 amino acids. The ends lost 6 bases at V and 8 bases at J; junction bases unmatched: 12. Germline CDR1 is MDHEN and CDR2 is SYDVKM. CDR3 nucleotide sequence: TGTGCCAGCAGGCCCCGGCTAGCGGGAGGTGTCGATGAGCAGTTCTTC. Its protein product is CASRPRLAGGVDEQFF.

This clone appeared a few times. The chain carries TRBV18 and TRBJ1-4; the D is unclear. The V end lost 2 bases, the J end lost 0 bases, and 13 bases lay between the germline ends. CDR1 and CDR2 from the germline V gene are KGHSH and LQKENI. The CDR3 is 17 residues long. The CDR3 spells CASSPFPGAATNEKLFF. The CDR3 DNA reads TGTGCCAGCTCACCATTTCCTGGTGCTGCAACTAATGAAAAACTGTTTTTT.